This T cell receptor beta chain was sequenced in a study of shared clonotypes between healthy human individuals. The CDR3 spans 17 residues. The V segment lost 1 base and the J segment 0 bases; nucleotides outside the gene matches: 8. Germline assignment: CDR1 SGHDT and CDR2 YYEEEE. Genomic DNA of every subset was divided equally among multiple immunoSEQ plates. This table comes from immunoSEQ multiplex PCR, and its TCRdb copy is limited to in-frame clones, with some not included. The sample carries under 2.5 million clones, about nine tenths recorded once. The TCR comes from a young man in good health. Some clones in this sample may be carry-over from other donors' samples. The sequenced sample was naive CD4+ T cells from PBMCs. Subset described: CD45RA+ positively selected. This chain links TRBV5-6 with TRBJ1-1, with TRBD1 matching 8 bases. The CDR3 here is CASSLLPGGTMNTEAFF. The CDR3 region has the DNA TGTGCCAGCAGCTTGTTACCAGGGGGCACTATGAACACTGAAGCTTTCTTT.